The T cell receptor beta chain under discussion was sequenced for a study of regulatory T cells in long-lasting Graves disease. Study summary: Positivity for TSH receptor antibodies plus over 5 years of antithyroid drugs meant persistent Graves' disease.

The time point here: persistent/refractory GD, antithyroid drugs over 5 years with positive TRAb. RNA from PBMCs was the source of the TCR library. Patients were enrolled at an endocrinology department in Xi'an, China. Peripheral blood, around 9 milliliters of it, was drawn into EDTA tubes. In its sample, this clonotype was seen many times. The target antigen is unknown. CDR3 length: 14 amino acids. With 4 bases removed from V and 2 bases from J, the gap between germline ends came to 11 bases. CDR1 is MDHEN, CDR2 SYDVKM, per germline. For TCR beta, libraries came from iRepertoire HTBI primers and Arm-PCR of CDR3 regions. Each CDR3 protein gets one entry after TCRdb re-called the multiplex PCR reads with MiXCR. The repertoire consists of around 500,000 distinct CDR3 sequences, with 20% to 25% occurring once and the leading ten covering over 7.5%. Study results and limitations: Comparison showed that persistent patients shared more public clonotypes (about 2,600) than new patients (about 880).

The chain couples TRBV28 to TRBJ2-5, with D possibly matching TRBD2 (6 bases). The clonotype comes from a female donor with Graves disease. This material consisted of peripheral blood mononuclear cells (PBMCs), taken when the disease was refractory, from a patient treated with antithyroid drugs. Here the CDR3 DNA reads TGTGCCAGCAGTTGGACTATCGGACAAGAGACCCAGTACTTC. Residues: CASSWTIGQETQYF. Based on the CDR3 plus reference TRBV28 and TRBJ2-5, the full variable domain is DVKVTQSSRYLVKRTGEKVFLECVQDMDHENMFWYRQDPGLGLRLIYFSYDVKMKEKGDIPEGYSVSREKKERFSLILESASTNQTSMYLCASSWTIGQETQYFGPGTRLLVL.